Listed below are T cell receptor beta chains from one sample, sequenced in a study of T cells in Graves' hyperthyroidism and ophthalmopathy. A single record per CDR3 protein comes from TCRdb applying MiXCR to the multiplex PCR reads. The table includes tens of thousands of distinct CDR3 sequences, around 40% detected once. Material for sequencing was blood. The origin of the receptors is a woman under 40 with Graves' hyperthyroidism. Each CDR3 is given with its conserved first and last residue. The D gene is left open where the match is weak. Only some rows state a clone size, as once, few, many or a class for expanded clones.

- TRBJ2-7 TRBV6-5 many CASTYYPGQGERGSYEQYF TGTGCCAGCACTTACTATCCCGGACAAGGGGAAAGAGGATCGTACGAGCAGTACTTC
- TRBJ2-7 TRBV29-1 - CSVMRAYEQYF TGCAGCGTTATGAGGGCCTACGAGCAGTACTTC
- TRBJ2-5 TRBV19 medium-sized CASSMPGVGKTQYF TGTGCCAGTAGTATGCCAGGGGTTGGGAAGACCCAGTACTTC
- TRBJ1-1 TRBV20-1 many CSARDPRNWNTEAFF TGCAGTGCTAGAGATCCTCGAAATTGGAACACTGAAGCTTTCTTT
TRBD2 TRBJ2-1 TRBV27 many CASSLAGGRQFF TGTGCCAGCAGCCTAGCGGGAGGCCGGCAGTTCTTC
- TRBJ1-5 TRBV7-9 - CASSLAVLPTETQHF TGTGCCAGCAGCTTAGCAGTCTTACCCACGGAGACCCAGCATTTT
- TRBJ2-5 TRBV14 many CASSPTSAQTQYF TGTGCCAGCAGCCCGACTAGTGCACAGACCCAGTACTTC
TRBD2 TRBJ2-2 TRBV7-2 - CASSICGSGTGELFF TGTGCCAGCAGCATATGCGGGAGTGGGACCGGGGAGCTGTTTTTT
- TRBJ1-1 TRBV6-4 many CASSVTVGTEAFF TGTGCCAGCAGTGTGACTGTTGGCACTGAAGCTTTCTTT
- TRBJ1-2 TRBV2 medium-sized CASIEGPLKGYGYTF TGTGCCAGCATCGAGGGCCCCTTGAAGGGCTATGGCTACACCTTC
TRBD2 TRBJ2-1 TRBV7-2 - CASSYAGGYNEQFF TGTGCCAGCAGCTATGCGGGGGGCTACAATGAGCAGTTCTTC
- TRBJ1-3 TRBV6-5 many CASSYSGGTGNTIYF TGTGCCAGCAGTTACTCGGGGGGCACTGGAAACACCATATATTTT
TRBD2 TRBJ2-3 TRBV16 many CASSRSGRSDTQYF TGTGCCAGCAGCCGGAGCGGGAGGTCAGATACGCAGTATTTT
- TRBJ2-7 TRBV27 many CASSLSLGGHEQYF TGTGCCAGCAGTTTATCGTTGGGTGGCCACGAGCAGTACTTC
TRBD1 TRBJ2-1 TRBV20-1 many CSANDLQGALDEQFF TGCAGTGCTAACGACCTACAGGGGGCGTTGGATGAGCAGTTCTTC
TRBD1 TRBJ1-2 TRBV29-1 few CSVGNRGFGNYGYTF TGCAGCGTTGGTAACAGGGGGTTTGGGAACTATGGCTACACCTTC
TRBD2 TRBJ2-7 TRBV11-1 many CASSPLAGGDEQYF TGTGCCAGCAGCCCTCTAGCGGGAGGTGATGAGCAGTACTTC
TRBD1 TRBJ2-7 TRBV11-2 - CANSLDRGPSYEQYF TGTGCCAACAGCTTGGACAGGGGGCCCTCCTACGAGCAGTACTTC
TRBD2 TRBJ2-5 TRBV7-9 - CASSLSGTETQYF TGTGCCAGCAGCTTAAGCGGGACGGAGACCCAGTACTTC
- TRBJ1-4 TRBV6-5 - CASGDLIGGEKPFF TGTGCCAGCGGCGACCTTATTGGGGGTGAAAAACCGTTCTTT
- TRBJ2-5 TRBV19 - CASTGRVGDLETQYF TGTGCCAGCACGGGCAGGGTGGGAGACTTAGAGACCCAGTACTTC
- TRBJ2-3 TRBV5-1 once CASSPGAITDTQYF TGCGCCAGCAGCCCGGGCGCGATCACAGATACGCAGTATTTT
- TRBJ2-7 TRBV29-1 - CSVSGNGLYEQYF TGCAGCGTGTCGGGTAACGGGCTCTACGAGCAGTACTTC
- TRBJ1-1 TRBV2 - CASKSQNTGAFF TGTGCCAGCAAATCTCAGAATACTGGAGCTTTCTTT
TRBD2 TRBJ2-3 TRBV25-1 - CASSAITGGSDTQYF TGTGCCAGCAGTGCCATAACGGGAGGTTCAGATACGCAGTATTTT
- TRBJ2-7 TRBV5-1 - CASSLNGGAPSEQYF TGCGCCAGCAGCTTGAACGGAGGGGCTCCCTCCGAGCAGTACTTC
TRBD1 TRBJ1-2 TRBV6-4 many CASSQGENYGYTF TGTGCCAGCAGCCAGGGGGAAAACTATGGCTACACCTTC
- TRBJ2-6 TRBV5-5 many CASSYRLSSGANVLTF TGTGCCAGCAGCTACCGGTTGTCCTCTGGGGCCAACGTCCTGACTTTC
- TRBJ1-2 TRBV9 many CASSVGRAGNYGYTF TGTGCCAGCAGCGTAGGAAGGGCGGGGAACTATGGCTACACCTTC
TRBD2 TRBJ2-1 TRBV2 - CASSGDYNNEQFF TGTGCCAGCAGTGGGGACTATAACAATGAGCAGTTCTTC
TRBD2 TRBJ2-7 TRBV28 many CASRPTSGNLYEQYF TGTGCCAGCAGGCCAACTAGCGGGAATCTCTACGAGCAGTACTTC
TRBD2 TRBJ2-3 TRBV18 few CASSPGTSGRVDTQYF TGTGCCAGCTCACCAGGGACTAGCGGGAGAGTAGATACGCAGTATTTT
TRBD1 TRBJ2-7 TRBV20-1 medium-sized CSALRTGGDYEQYF TGCAGTGCTCTACGGACAGGGGGAGACTACGAGCAGTACTTC
- TRBJ1-4 TRBV5-1 many CASSLGQQGKLFF TGCGCCAGCAGCTTGGGCCAACAGGGAAAACTGTTTTTT
- TRBJ1-1 TRBV20-1 many CRPGEKAFF TGCAGACCGGGAGAAAAAGCTTTCTTT
- TRBJ2-7 TRBV20-1 medium-sized CSARAQAYEQYF TGCAGTGCTAGAGCACAGGCCTACGAGCAGTACTTC
- TRBJ2-5 TRBV12-5 - CASGLGLEALYF TGTGCTAGTGGTTTGGGGCTAGAGGCCCTGTACTTC
TRBD2 TRBJ2-2 TRBV5-1 - CASSLVPSGGELFF TGCGCCAGCAGCTTGGTCCCTAGCGGAGGGGAGCTGTTTTTT
- TRBJ1-4 TRBV6-6 once CASTDSHPNEKLFF TGTGCCAGCACCGACTCTCACCCCAATGAAAAACTGTTTTTT
- TRBJ1-5 TRBV4-2 many CASSQDEIQPQHF TGTGCCAGCAGCCAAGATGAGATTCAGCCCCAGCATTTT
TRBD2 TRBJ2-5 TRBV19 - CASSTTSGRGETQYF TGTGCCAGTAGTACCACTAGCGGGAGGGGGGAGACCCAGTACTTC
- TRBJ1-2 TRBV7-2 - CASSLASAALWGYTF TGTGCCAGCAGCTTAGCTTCGGCAGCCCTCTGGGGCTACACCTTC
- TRBJ1-5 TRBV5-6 many CASSWAAEEGQPQHF TGTGCCAGCAGCTGGGCGGCCGAGGAGGGGCAGCCCCAGCATTTT
- TRBJ2-7 TRBV25-1 few CASSEWWGREDSYEQYF TGTGCCAGCAGTGAATGGTGGGGAAGGGAGGATTCCTACGAGCAGTACTTC
- TRBJ2-2 TRBV3-1 many CASSQVTGELFF TGTGCCAGCAGCCAAGTCACCGGGGAGCTGTTTTTT
TRBD1 TRBJ2-5 TRBV7-8 once CASSPGRTGGMETQYF TGTGCCAGCAGCCCGGGGAGGACAGGGGGCATGGAGACCCAGTACTTC
- TRBJ2-7 TRBV19 medium-sized CASSMTGSEQYF TGTGCCAGTAGTATGACAGGATCCGAGCAGTACTTC
TRBD1 TRBJ2-7 TRBV20-1 medium-sized CSVGTGDYEQYF TGCAGTGTTGGGACAGGAGACTACGAGCAGTACTTC
- TRBJ1-4 TRBV7-8 many CASSSTVLGATNEELFF TGTGCCAGCAGCTCCACCGTTTTAGGGGCAACTAATGAAGAACTGTTTTTT
- TRBJ2-5 TRBV7-9 many CASSLRNLGETQYF TGTGCCAGCAGCCTAAGGAACCTCGGGGAGACCCAGTACTTC
- TRBJ2-1 TRBV5-1 - CASSLSRGVNEQFF TGCGCCAGCAGCTTGAGTAGGGGAGTAAATGAGCAGTTCTTC
- TRBJ1-5 TRBV25-1 medium-sized CASSESEGIQPQHF TGTGCCAGCAGTGAATCCGAGGGTATTCAGCCCCAGCATTTT
- TRBJ2-7 TRBV5-1 - CASRILAEPYEQYF TGCGCCAGCAGAATCTTAGCGGAGCCCTACGAGCAGTACTTC
- TRBJ1-1 TRBV10-3 medium-sized CAITMDEGTEAFF TGTGCCATCACAATGGACGAGGGGACTGAAGCTTTCTTT
- TRBJ1-5 TRBV10-3 - CAISENLREAQHF TGTGCCATCAGTGAAAACCTCCGGGAAGCCCAGCATTTT
- TRBJ1-1 TRBV20-1 medium-sized CSARTEEAFF TGCAGTGCTAGAACCGAGGAAGCTTTCTTT
- TRBJ2-2 TRBV5-1 - CAGSLGQSWTGELFF TGTGCCGGCAGCTTGGGCCAGAGTTGGACCGGGGAGCTGTTTTTT
TRBD1 TRBJ1-6 TRBV9 medium-sized CASSTTGAGNSPLHF TGTGCCAGCAGCACGACAGGGGCGGGTAATTCACCCCTCCACTTT
- TRBJ1-1 TRBV27 few CASIGGNTGAFF TGTGCCAGCATTGGGGGGAACACTGGAGCTTTCTTT
- TRBJ1-1 TRBV20-1 medium-sized CSGMNTEAFF TGCAGTGGCATGAACACTGAAGCTTTCTTT